Following are 25 T cell receptor beta chains from one sample sequenced in a study of spatial heterogeneity in lung cancer (dated 2019 in TCRdb). No antigens are known for them. Overall study outcomes, separate from this receptor: The tumor nonsynonymous mutation count correlated with the number of expanded alpha and beta TCRs within the tumor.

The method behind the library was 5' RACE. Data came from a NextSeq 500. In TCRdb, the public reads were trimmed at Q25 with fastp and aligned with MiXCR, with productive beta chains retained. Rows with one shared CDR3 protein collapse into an entry with the most common genes and DNA. In this sample the table shows about 10,000 distinct CDR3 sequences, 12% of which occur a single time. About 11% of the sample is in the top ten clones. The sample's time point label, decoded: sample taken at primary tumor resection. Sample: lung tumor tissue, taken at surgery. These TCRs come from a male donor with early-stage non-small cell lung cancer.

This clonotype appeared many times. This beta chain represents an off-target read in a library built for alpha chains; its size is of limited meaning. The chain is built from TRBV5-5 and TRBJ2-7; unclear D gene. Germline values: CDR1 SGHKS, CDR2 YYEKEE (reference sequence). The CDR3 contains 16 residues. V lost 0 bases to trimming and J lost 3 bases, with 16 bases between them. The CDR3 sequence is CASSLAVSGLNYEQYF. The CDR3 DNA reads TGTGCCAGCAGCTTGGCGGTCAGTGGTTTAAACTACGAGCAGTACTTC.

Ten or more counts support this clonotype. This beta chain is off target for a library built for alpha chains, so its abundance means little. The rearrangement links TRBV6-2 or TRBV6-3 to TRBJ2-5; possible D gene TRBD1, 6 bases. Germline loops: CDR1 MNHEY, CDR2 SVGEGT. V lost 9 bases, J lost 5 bases, and 16 bases lay in between. The length of the CDR3 is 13 residues. In DNA, the CDR3 is TGTGCCAGTGAAAAGGGGGTGAGGGAGACCCAGTACTTC. It codes for CASEKGVRETQYF.

Ten or more counts support this clonotype. Found in a library prepared for alpha chains, this beta chain is an off-target read, and its abundance has little meaning. The chain uses TRBV14 and TRBJ1-4; D is ambiguous. The V end was cut by 9 bases, the J end by 8 bases, with 16 bases between. The CDR3 covers 13 residues. Germline V gives CDR1 SGHDN, CDR2 FVKESK. The CDR3 sequence: CASSWRVNEKLFF. The CDR3 DNA reads TGTGCCAGTAGCTGGCGGGTAAACGAAAAACTGTTTTTT.

This clonotype was recorded at least ten times. As an off-target read in a library built for alpha chains, this beta chain has a frequency of little significance. CDR3 residues: CASSSSLPNNEQFF. The CDR3 nucleotides are TGTGCCAGCAGTTCATCACTCCCGAACAATGAGCAGTTCTTC. This chain links TRBV6-2 or TRBV6-3 with TRBJ2-1; no reliable D call. The germline CDR1 and CDR2 sequences are MNHEY and SVGEGT. Trimming took off 4 bases at V and 5 bases at J, with 12 bases between the two ends. This CDR3 has 14 residues.

With respect to this clonotype: Little can be read into the size of this beta chain, an off-target read in a library designed for alpha chains. The chain carries TRBV5-1 and TRBJ2-5; D is undetermined. The CDR3 has 14 residues. CDR1 SGHRS and CDR2 YFSETQ come from the germline V gene. Trimming pared 0 bases from V and 0 bases from J, leaving 6 bases between. CDR3 nucleotides: TGCGCCAGCAGCTTGGATCCGGACCAAGAGACCCAGTACTTC. It yields the protein CASSLDPDQETQYF.

In this sample, this clonotype turned up many times. Found in a library prepared for alpha chains, this beta chain is an off-target read, and its abundance has little meaning. The chain combines TRBV5-1 with TRBJ2-7; 10 bases map to TRBD2. From germline, CDR1 is SGHRS and CDR2 YFSETQ. CDR3 size: 15 residues. Trimming took 5 bases from V and 3 from J; bases not matched to a gene: 8. Here the CDR3 reads CASRTLTSGRYEQYF. The CDR3 DNA reads TGCGCCAGCAGGACCCTGACTAGCGGGCGCTACGAGCAGTACTTC. The full variable domain, in which reference TRBV5-1 and TRBJ2-7 provide the parts outside the CDR3, is KAGVTQTPRYLIKTRGQQVTLSCSPISGHRSVSWYQQTPGQGLQFLFEYFSETQRNKGNFPGRFSGRQFSNSRSEMNVSTLELGDSALYLCASRTLTSGRYEQYFGPGTRLTVT.

This clonotype has ten or more counts. This beta chain slipped into a library made for alpha chains as a stray read, so its size is not meaningful. The V gene is TRBV11-1, the J gene TRBJ1-2; unclear D gene. The V end was cut by 2 bases, the J end by 6 bases, with 13 bases between. Per germline, CDR1 SGHAT and CDR2 FQDESV (reference sequence). The CDR3 sequence is 14 residues long. CDR3 sequence: CASSLNSRVDGYTF. CDR3 DNA: TGTGCCAGCAGCTTAAATTCCCGGGTAGATGGCTACACCTTC.

This clonotype was found a few times. The library was designed around alpha chains, so this beta chain is a stray read whose abundance carries little weight. This sequence joins TRBV3-1 and TRBJ1-2, with D maybe TRBD1 (5 bases). Trimming stripped 3 bases from V and 7 bases from J, with 18 bases between. From germline, CDR1 is LGHDT and CDR2 YNNKEL (reference sequence). The CDR3 runs 15 residues. The CDR3 sequence: CASSHAFPGDRGYTF. CDR3 coding DNA: TGTGCCAGCAGCCATGCCTTCCCGGGGGATCGTGGCTACACCTTC.

This clonotype was seen ten or more times. Within a library made for alpha chains, this beta chain is off target, and its count is uninformative. The rearrangement uses TRBV7-2 and TRBJ1-1; D ambiguous. With 5 bases removed from V and 1 base from J, the gap between germline ends came to 8 bases. Germline V gives CDR1 SGHTA, CDR2 FQGNSA. This CDR3 is built from 13 residues. CDR3 amino acids: CASSQAPNTEAFF. The CDR3 DNA reads TGTGCCAGCAGCCAAGCACCGAACACTGAAGCTTTCTTT.

This clonotype was found many times. This beta chain came through as a stray read in a library set up for alpha chains, and its size says little. The gene calls are TRBV24-1 and TRBJ2-1; 7 bases agree with TRBD2. CDR1 and CDR2 from the germline V gene are KGHDR and SFDVKD. The length of the CDR3 is 16 residues. Trimming took 3 bases from V and 7 from J; bases not matched to a gene: 11. CDR3 region: CATSDPGGRGGNEQFF. In DNA form, the CDR3 reads TGTGCCACCAGTGATCCGGGGGGTCGTGGCGGGAATGAGCAGTTCTTC.

This clonotype qualifies as medium-sized. Since the library was made to target alpha chains, this beta chain is a stray read and its abundance is not meaningful. The chain uses TRBV2 and TRBJ1-1; a possible D gene is TRBD1 (5 bases). Trimming removed 7 bases at V and 1 base at J, with 16 bases between. CDR3 size: 15 residues. In germline, CDR1 is SNHLY, CDR2 FYNNEI. In nucleotides, the CDR3 is TGTGCCAGCACCCCACGGGGCGGTCAGAACACTGAAGCTTTCTTT. Translation gives CASTPRGGQNTEAFF.

This clonotype was detected many times. This beta chain came through as a stray read in a library set up for alpha chains, and its size says little. The gene calls are TRBV7-3 and TRBJ1-5; D is undetermined. The CDR3 loop spans 14 amino acids. Germline V gene lookup returns CDR1 SGHTA and CDR2 FQGTGA. The V gene lost 6 bases and the J gene lost 8 bases, with 17 bases spanning the gap. The CDR3 loop reads CASSWAGCLEPQHF. The CDR3 DNA reads TGTGCCAGCAGTTGGGCCGGGTGTTTGGAGCCCCAGCATTTT.

This clonotype is medium-sized within its sample. For a library built for alpha chains, this beta chain is a stray read; little rests on its size. V usage is TRBV20-1 and J usage is TRBJ1-2, with TRBD1 matching 7 bases. The CDR3 spans 17 residues. Losses at the gene ends were 4 bases for V and 3 bases for J; bases not matched to a gene: 17. Looked up from germline, CDR1 is DFQATT and CDR2 is SNEGSKA (reference sequence). The CDR3 here is CSAIEDRTPVPDYGYTF. The CDR3 region has the DNA TGCAGTGCTATCGAGGACAGGACTCCCGTTCCAGACTATGGCTACACCTTC.

This clonotype was recorded at least ten times. This beta chain came through as a stray read in a library set up for alpha chains, and its size says little. The chain recombines TRBV10-3 with TRBJ1-5; 9 bases match TRBD1. V lost 7 bases, J lost 4 bases, and 8 bases stayed unmatched. Germline V gives CDR1 ENHRY, CDR2 SYGVKD. The CDR3 totals 15 residues. CDR3 loop: CAITYPGTGNQPQHF. Here the CDR3 DNA reads TGTGCCATCACTTACCCCGGGACAGGGAATCAGCCCCAGCATTTT.

Regarding this clonotype: A library prepared for alpha chains yielded this beta chain as an off-target read; its size is of little meaning. V usage is TRBV29-1 and J usage is TRBJ2-1; 12 bases agree with TRBD2. This CDR3 contains 16 residues. J was trimmed by 0 bases and V by 8 bases; bases with no gene match: 8. Germline V CDR1 and CDR2: SQVTM, ANQGSEA. The CDR3 coding sequence is TGCAGCTCATCGACTAGCGGGGGCCTCTCCTACAATGAGCAGTTCTTC. This translates into CSSSTSGGLSYNEQFF.

This clonotype is categorized as medium-sized. This beta chain appears as a stray read in a library generated for alpha chains; its size is not informative. The CDR3 spells CASSRTSGRYEQYF. In DNA form, the CDR3 reads TGTGCCAGCAGCCGGACTAGCGGGAGGTACGAGCAGTACTTC. The genes are TRBV11-2 and TRBJ2-7, with 14 bases identical to TRBD2. Trimming took 5 bases from V and 4 from J; bases not matched to a gene: 1. This CDR3 is 14 amino acids long. The germline gives CDR1 SGHAT, CDR2 FQNNGV.

This clonotype was observed a handful of times. Since it is a stray read in a library aimed at alpha chains, this beta chain has a size that is not meaningful. The chain recombines TRBV20-1 with TRBJ1-2, with D tentatively TRBD1 (5 bases). The ends were cut back, 7 bases at V and 5 bases at J, with 20 bases in the middle. Germline CDR1 reads DFQATT; CDR2 reads SNEGSKA (reference sequence). CDR3 length equals 14 residues. This CDR3 reads CSVRRFGTPYGYTF. The CDR3 DNA follows: TGCAGTGTTAGGCGGTTTGGGACTCCTTATGGCTACACCTTC.

In this sample, this clonotype turned up many times. This beta chain turned up in a library designed for alpha chains; as an off-target read, its abundance says little. The chain is built from TRBV12-3 or TRBV12-4 and TRBJ2-1; perhaps TRBD2 as D (6 bases). This CDR3 is built from 14 residues. Trimming took 9 bases from V and 0 from J, leaving 12 bases between them. CDR3 region: CASSLDYSYNEQFF. The CDR3 region has the DNA TGTGCCAGTTCGCTGGACTACTCCTACAATGAGCAGTTCTTC.

Of note for this clonotype: Within a library made for alpha chains, this beta chain is off target, and its count is uninformative. This sequence joins TRBV6-1 and TRBJ2-7; TRBD1 might be the D (6 bases). V dropped 9 bases and J dropped 7 bases, with 25 bases sitting between them. This CDR3 comprises 15 residues. CDR1 MNHNS and CDR2 SASEGT come from the germline V gene. The CDR3 region has the DNA TGTGCCAGTTCGCCGACCGGGACACCCTCTAGGGAGCAGTACTTC. It translates to CASSPTGTPSREQYF.

A few counts support this clonotype. Being off target in a library aimed at alpha chains, this beta chain has a size of little meaning. The CDR3 DNA sequence: TGTGCCAGCAGTTTGCGAGCGGCTCAAGAGACCCAGTACTTC. This gives the protein CASSLRAAQETQYF. This chain joins TRBV12-3 or TRBV12-4 and TRBJ2-5, with D possibly being TRBD2 (5 bases). The CDR3 consists of 14 residues. Trimming removed 3 bases from V and 2 bases from J, with 10 bases in between.

This clonotype was counted many times. As an off-target read in a library built for alpha chains, this beta chain has a frequency of little significance. The chain uses TRBV29-1 and TRBJ1-2, with 8 bases that match TRBD1. This CDR3 comprises 15 residues. CDR1 SQVTM and CDR2 ANQGSEA come from the germline V gene. The junction had 16 bases not matched to a gene; V was cut back by 5 bases and J by 8 bases. The CDR3 DNA reads as TGCAGCGTTCTAGCCGGGACAGGTTCGTTGCGAGGCTACACCTTC. Translation gives CSVLAGTGSLRGYTF.

This clonotype has at least ten counts. This beta chain is a stray sequence in a library constructed for alpha chains; its clone size is not meaningful. The chain is built from TRBV5-5 and TRBJ2-7; maybe TRBD2 (6 bases). The CDR3 runs 16 residues. Between the trimmed V and J ends, which lost 1 base and 1 base, there was a span of 15 bases. Looked up from germline, CDR1 is SGHKS and CDR2 is YYEKEE (reference sequence). CDR3 bases: TGTGCCAGCAGCTTGAGAAGGGACTTATATTCCTACGAGCAGTACTTC. It yields the protein CASSLRRDLYSYEQYF.

Many counts were recorded for this clonotype. With the library built for alpha chains, this beta chain is off target and its frequency is not meaningful. The chain links TRBV18 to TRBJ2-3; D ambiguous. The CDR3 sequence is 12 residues long. The germline CDR1 and CDR2 sequences are KGHSH and LQKENI. Trimming took 3 bases from V and 5 from J, leaving 6 bases between them. CDR3 coding DNA: TGTGCCAGCTCACCTTCAGGAGATACGCAGTATTTT. Its protein is CASSPSGDTQYF.

Worth noting for this clonotype: This beta chain slipped into a library made for alpha chains as a stray read, so its size is not meaningful. This chain joins TRBV6-5 and TRBJ1-1; no firm D call. In germline, CDR1 is MNHEY, CDR2 SVGAGI. Trimming removed 5 bases at V and 4 bases at J, with 11 bases between. The CDR3 covers 13 residues. The CDR3 sequence: CASSPTLGTEAFF. CDR3 DNA: TGTGCCAGCAGTCCGACATTGGGCACTGAAGCTTTCTTT.

This clonotype was counted many times. This beta chain is a stray sequence in a library constructed for alpha chains; its clone size is not meaningful. The chain couples TRBV20-1 to TRBJ1-6, with 7 bases fitting TRBD1. The CDR3 extends over 14 amino acids. The V gene end was trimmed by 2 bases and the J gene end by 6 bases; junction bases not matched to a gene: 4. The germline CDR1 and CDR2 sequences are DFQATT and SNEGSKA (reference sequence). This CDR3 reads CSARNRGTNSPLHF. In DNA form, the CDR3 reads TGCAGTGCTAGAAACAGGGGTACTAATTCACCCCTCCACTTT.